The clone carrying this T cell receptor beta chain appeared many times. Its antigen is still unknown. This record belongs to a study of T-cell memory formation after mild COVID-19. 5'RACE, which relied on constant-segment primers, yielded TCR alpha and TCR beta cDNA libraries carrying sample barcodes and UMIs. TCRdb used MiXCR to reprocess the 5' RACE reads, holding one entry per CDR3 protein. The repertoire has about 620,000 distinct CDR3 sequences, roughly 18% of them found once; the top ten carry around 12%. Points from the study as a whole: Clones that got smaller from day 15 to 85 had even CD4/CD8, while clones growing later tipped toward CD4+. Researchers found some responding clones in pre-infection memory, a sign that cross-reactive memory joined.

V lost 2 bases and J lost 3, with 5 bases in between. This CDR3 is 12 amino acids long. From germline, CDR1 is SNHLY and CDR2 FYNNEI. The sample taken for sequencing was PBMCs or a T cell subset sorted from them (not recorded which). The chain uses TRBV2 and TRBJ2-7; no clear D. This clonotype originated in an adult woman who had mild COVID-19 (a few samples of this study predate the infection). Cell type and time point are not known. Here the CDR3 reads CASSERDYEQYF. In DNA form, the CDR3 reads TGTGCCAGCAGTGAAAGGGACTACGAGCAGTACTTC.